Below are 14 T cell receptor beta chains sequenced from a single sample in a study of T cell responses to AZD1222 COVID-19 vaccine. Assay used: immunoSEQ multiplex PCR; TCRdb lists only in-frame clones, some missing. Here the sample spans roughly 140,000 clones, about 93% being singletons. The input for sequencing was peripheral blood, taken on day 0 of AZD1222 vaccination. The receptors were gathered from an adult in good health.

The chain joins TRBV7-9 to TRBJ2-3; no clear D gene. Trimming removed 7 bases from V and 5 bases from J, with 16 bases in between. Per the germline V gene, CDR1 is SEHNR and CDR2 is FQNEAQ (reference sequence). The CDR3 is 14 residues long. CDR3 nucleotides: TGTGCCAGCACCATGCACGGCCCGATAGATACGCAGTATTTT. Amino acids: CASTMHGPIDTQYF.

The chain uses TRBV6-2 or TRBV6-3 and TRBJ1-1, with a possible D match to TRBD1 (5 bases). V lost 2 bases to trimming and J lost 2 bases, with 24 bases between them. The CDR3 is 19 amino acids. Germline CDR1 reads MNHEY; CDR2 reads SVGEGT. This CDR3 is CASSYTPPGTFQSNTEAFF. CDR3 nucleotide sequence: TGTGCCAGCAGTTACACCCCCCCCGGGACCTTCCAGTCTAACACTGAAGCTTTCTTT.

CDR3 in DNA: TGTGCCAGTAGTACGAGGGTAACTAATGAAAAACTGTTTTTT. Encoded protein: CASSTRVTNEKLFF. The chain recombines TRBV19 with TRBJ1-4; D is unclear. The CDR3 spans 14 residues. V shed 4 bases and J shed 1 base, with 7 bases lying between them. The germline gives CDR1 LNHDA, CDR2 SQIVND (reference sequence).

The V and J genes are TRBV6-4 and TRBJ1-5, with 7 bases aligning to TRBD1. This CDR3 contains 20 residues. The V gene end was trimmed by 0 bases and the J gene end by 2 bases; junction bases not matched to a gene: 16. CDR1 and CDR2 (germline): MRHNA, SNTAGT. Here the CDR3 DNA reads TGTGCCAGCAGTGACTCGAGTCGGCAGGGGGGTCTGAATGGCAATCAGCCCCAGCATTTT. Translating it yields CASSDSSRQGGLNGNQPQHF.

The CDR3: CASSLELGLPEAFF. CDR3 nucleotide sequence: TGCGCCAGCAGCTTGGAGCTGGGGTTACCTGAAGCTTTCTTT. This chain joins TRBV5-1 and TRBJ1-1; D is undetermined. Germline V gene sequence: CDR1 SGHRS, CDR2 YFSETQ. The germline V and J ends were trimmed by 0 bases and 6 bases, with 12 bases remaining between them. CDR3 length equals 14 residues.

This rearrangement joins TRBV5-1 to TRBJ1-5; D is undetermined. The CDR3 consists of 16 residues. Germline V gives CDR1 SGHRS, CDR2 YFSETQ. Trimming cost V 4 bases and J 0 bases, with 14 bases left between them. Here the CDR3 reads CASSAGVADSNQPQHF. The CDR3 DNA reads as TGCGCCAGCAGCGCAGGCGTTGCGGATAGCAATCAGCCCCAGCATTTT.

V gene TRBV5-1 combines with J gene TRBJ1-3; 9 bases align to TRBD1. The CDR3 spans 16 residues. Germline values: CDR1 SGHRS, CDR2 YFSETQ. Losses at the gene ends were 5 bases for V and 2 bases for J; bases not matched to a gene: 8. CDR3 bases: TGCGCCAGCAGAACGGGACAGGGATGGACTGGAAACACCATATATTTT. Protein product: CASRTGQGWTGNTIYF.

The genes are TRBV6-1 and TRBJ2-7; 10 bases fit TRBD1. CDR3 size: 15 residues. After removal of 3 bases from V and 3 bases from J, the junction contained 5 bases not matched to a gene. Germline loops: CDR1 MNHNS, CDR2 SASEGT. As DNA, the CDR3 is TGTGCCAGCAGTGAGGGACAGGGGTCCTTCTACGAGCAGTACTTC. Translated: CASSEGQGSFYEQYF.

The chain employs TRBV14 and TRBJ1-2; the match to TRBD1 covers 10 bases. The CDR3 totals 16 residues. Germline V gene sequence: CDR1 SGHDN, CDR2 FVKESK. V shed 2 bases and J 6 bases; nucleotides not matched to a gene: 9. DNA for the CDR3: TGTGCCAGCAGCCAACTCCGGGACAGGGGAGCCAATGGCTACACCTTC. It is translated as CASSQLRDRGANGYTF.

The J gene is TRBJ2-1, the V gene TRBV11-2; D not certain. The length of the CDR3 is 11 residues. Germline CDR1 and CDR2: SGHAT and FQNNGV. Trimming removed 1 base from V and 6 bases from J, with 1 base in between. Written as DNA, the CDR3 is TGTGCCAGCAGCTTAGGCAATGAGCAGTTCTTC. Translation: CASSLGNEQFF.

V and J are TRBV5-5 and TRBJ1-6, with D uncertain. The CDR3 runs to 15 residues. Deletions cut 0 bases from V and 8 bases from J, with 12 bases between. Germline lookup yields CDR1 SGHKS and CDR2 YYEKEE (reference sequence). For the CDR3, the DNA is TGTGCCAGCAGCTTGGTGATGGCCTTGGATTCACCCCTCCACTTT. Encoded protein: CASSLVMALDSPLHF.

The chain has TRBV7-9 and TRBJ2-1; no reliable D call. Germline CDR1 reads SEHNR; CDR2 reads FQNEAQ (reference sequence). CDR3 length: 13 residues. V was trimmed by 4 bases and J by 7 bases, leaving 11 bases between them. CDR3 protein: CASSSRTRNEQFF. CDR3 in DNA: TGTGCCAGCAGCTCTCGGACGCGGAATGAGCAGTTCTTC. Variable domain in full (rest from reference TRBV7-9 and TRBJ2-1): DTGVSQNPRHKITKRGQNVTFRCDPISEHNRLYWYRQTLGQGPEFLTYFQNEAQLEKSRLLSDRFSAERPKGSFSTLEIQRTEQGDSAMYLCASSSRTRNEQFFGPGTRLTVL.

The chain has TRBV6-4 and TRBJ1-5; 9 bases line up with TRBD1. V trimming: 6 bases; J trimming: 0 bases; junction bases outside the gene matches: 9. The length of the CDR3 is 17 residues. CDR1 MRHNA and CDR2 SNTAGT come from the germline V gene. The DNA for the CDR3 is TGTGCCAGCAGCCCCGGACAGGGGATGGTTAGCAATCAGCCCCAGCATTTT. Translated: CASSPGQGMVSNQPQHF.

V usage is TRBV24-1 and J usage is TRBJ2-1, with 9 bases fitting TRBD1. This CDR3 has 16 residues. The V and J ends lost 4 bases and 7 bases, in that order; junction bases with no gene match: 10. Germline assignment: CDR1 KGHDR and CDR2 SFDVKD. The CDR3 DNA follows: TGTGCCACCAGTGAACGGGGACAGGGTAAGAGAAATGAGCAGTTCTTC. The encoded protein is CATSERGQGKRNEQFF.